This entry lists 2 T cell receptor beta chains sequenced from one sample in a study of monozygotic twins with inflammatory bowel disease (dated by TCRdb to between 2017 and 2020). Library generation was performed with 5' RACE. The data were produced on an Illumina HiSeq 2500. TCRdb reprocessed the reads, and each CDR3 protein sequence is entered once, without DNA. This sample's listing comprises approximately 200,000 distinct CDR3 sequences. 7.7% of the sample belongs to the ten largest clones. Sequencing was done on a sample of blood. The source of these receptors is a human donor with ulcerative colitis or Crohn's disease, or a healthy co-twin of an affected twin (not recorded which).

The J gene is TRBJ2-7, the V gene TRBV6-6; the TRBD1 assignment by TCRdb is unverifiable without DNA. CDR1 MNHNY and CDR2 SVGAGI come from the germline V gene (reference sequence). The CDR3 totals 14 residues. CDR3 in amino acids: CASSYGQGNYEQYF.

The chain employs TRBV4-3 and TRBJ2-7; the TRBD2 assignment by TCRdb is unverifiable without DNA. The CDR3 has 13 amino acids. Per the germline V gene, CDR1 is LGHNA and CDR2 is YSLEER. The CDR3 protein is CASSRTSGYEQYF.